The 26 T cell receptor beta chains in this list originate from one sample, sequenced in a study of T-cell reconstitution after alpha-beta-depleted transplantation in children. Preparation of the TCRbeta library involved a method that used unique molecular identifiers. TCRdb fed the PCR reads into MiXCR, producing one record per CDR3 protein. Of a few thousand distinct CDR3 sequences in the sample, around 23% are singletons; the top ten hold 25% to 35%. The material was PBMCs, mostly from graft donor cells, obtained 60 days after TCRalphabeta/CD19-depleted stem cell transplant. All receptors come from a boy younger than two who had a stem cell transplant for SCID, so the T cells may come from the graft donor.

This clonotype was recorded many times. This chain connects TRBV25-1 to TRBJ2-3; 7 nucleotides agree with TRBD2. CDR1 and CDR2 (germline): MGHDK, SYGVNS. Germline trimming cut 3 bases from V and 0 bases from J; bases unmatched to any gene: 12. The CDR3 length is 18 residues. For the CDR3, the DNA is TGTGCCAGCAGTGAGCCCCGCCGGGGGGTGTTGAGCACAGATACGCAGTATTTT. It translates to CASSEPRRGVLSTDTQYF. The full variable domain, with the rest looked up from reference TRBV25-1 and TRBJ2-3, is EADIYQTPRYLVIGTGKKITLECSQTMGHDKMYWYQQDPGMELHLIHYSYGVNSTEKGDLSSESTVSRIRTEHFPLTLESARPSHTSQYLCASSEPRRGVLSTDTQYFGPGTRLTVL.

Note on this clonotype: Sequence at one end of the junction differs from germline and may be a read error. V usage is TRBV11-1 and J usage is TRBJ2-1, with 12 bases that match TRBD2. The CDR3 runs 15 residues. Germline V gene sequence: CDR1 SGHAT, CDR2 FQDESV (reference sequence). The CDR3, as DNA: TGTGCCAGCAGCCTAGCGGGAGGGCCGTCCTATGAGCAGTTCTTC. Protein: CASSLAGGPSYEQFF.

This clonotype was found many times. The gene calls are TRBV7-9 and TRBJ2-1, with TRBD2 matching 13 bases. Germline lookup yields CDR1 SEHNR and CDR2 FQNEAQ (reference sequence). The CDR3 contains 16 residues. V gave up 5 bases and J gave up 7 bases; unmatched junction bases: 8. The CDR3, as DNA: TGTGCCAGCAGCCGAGGGACTAGCGGGGTCCTGAATGAGCAGTTCTTC. Amino acid sequence: CASSRGTSGVLNEQFF.

Many counts were recorded for this clonotype. This chain joins TRBV7-9 and TRBJ2-3; D is possibly TRBD1 (6 bases). The CDR3 spans 16 residues. V lost 5 bases to trimming and J lost 1 base, with 16 bases between them. Germline V gene sequence: CDR1 SEHNR, CDR2 FQNEAQ (reference sequence). Here the CDR3 DNA reads TGTGCCAGCAGCCAGAGAGGGTGGACAGGCACAGATACGCAGTATTTT. Protein product: CASSQRGWTGTDTQYF.

This sequence joins TRBV4-2 and TRBJ1-4; 10 nucleotides agree with TRBD1. Germline V gives CDR1 LGHNA, CDR2 YNFKEQ. This CDR3 has 15 residues. V lost 1 base and J lost 6; bases outside the gene matches: 2. CDR3 protein: CASSQVGQGDEKLFF. The CDR3, as DNA: TGTGCCAGCAGCCAAGTTGGACAGGGGGATGAAAAACTGTTTTTT.

This clonotype has at least ten counts. CDR3 sequence: CSARAAGGGKLFF. CDR3 in DNA: TGCAGTGCTAGGGCCGCAGGGGGGGGAAAACTGTTTTTT. This chain uses TRBV20-1 with TRBJ1-4; 7 nucleotides line up with TRBD1. Germline assignment: CDR1 DFQATT and CDR2 SNEGSKA (reference sequence). The CDR3 runs 13 residues. The trim removed 3 bases at V and 10 bases at J, leaving 8 bases unmatched.

This chain links TRBV12-3 or TRBV12-4 with TRBJ2-1, with TRBD2 identical over 16 bases. J gave up 0 bases and V 10 bases, and 9 bases lay outside the gene matches. The CDR3 loop spans 18 amino acids. CDR3 DNA sequence: TGTGCCACCACGGGACTAGCGGGAGGGTTCCGCTCCTACAATGAGCAGTTCTTC. Protein product: CATTGLAGGFRSYNEQFF.

This chain connects TRBV5-1 to TRBJ2-5; 10 bases fit TRBD1. Germline values: CDR1 SGHRS, CDR2 YFSETQ. The trim removed 3 bases at V and 3 bases at J, leaving 2 bases unmatched. This CDR3 is built from 14 residues. The DNA of the CDR3 is TGCGCCAGCAGCTCTGGGACAGGGGAAGAGACCCAGTACTTC. Translating gives CASSSGTGEETQYF.

This clonotype has ten or more counts. This sequence joins TRBV20-1 and TRBJ2-1; a weak D match, TRBD2 (5 bases). There are 13 residues in the CDR3. Germline V gene lookup returns CDR1 DFQATT and CDR2 SNEGSKA (reference sequence). The V gene lost 0 bases and the J gene lost 9 bases, with 12 bases spanning the gap. CDR3 protein: CSAREHPRGEQFF. In nucleotides, the CDR3 is TGCAGTGCTAGAGAGCACCCTCGGGGTGAGCAGTTCTTC.

The chain has TRBV7-8 and TRBJ2-3, with D possibly matching TRBD2 (5 bases). The CDR3 length is 12 residues. Trimming cost V 5 bases and J 3 bases, with 6 bases left between them. Germline V gene data show CDR1 as SGHVS and CDR2 as FQNEAQ. The CDR3 protein is CASSGRTDTQYF. Here the CDR3 DNA reads TGTGCCAGCAGCGGGAGAACAGATACGCAGTATTTT.

This clonotype is labeled as medium-sized (0.01 to 0.1%). The chain couples TRBV7-2 to TRBJ2-1; no clear D. V was clipped by 2 bases and J by 2 bases, with 13 bases between them. This CDR3 contains 16 residues. Germline assignment: CDR1 SGHTA and CDR2 FQGNSA. The CDR3 sequence is CASSLSPRGAYNEQFF. The CDR3 DNA reads as TGTGCCAGCAGCTTAAGCCCCAGAGGAGCCTACAATGAGCAGTTCTTC.

The V and J genes are TRBV4-3 and TRBJ2-1; no clear D. CDR1 is LGHNA and CDR2 is YSLEER in the germline V gene. Deletions cut 0 bases from V and 12 bases from J, with 9 bases between. The CDR3 has 12 amino acids. The CDR3 loop reads CASSQDMFRQFF. The CDR3 nucleotides are TGCGCCAGCAGCCAAGATATGTTTCGGCAGTTCTTC.

To note about this clonotype: A much larger clone is a single base away; this may be a read error. The CDR3 nucleotides are TGTGCCAGCAGCGACAGTACGGAGGGGGTTCAGTACTTC. Its protein product is CASSDSTEGVQYF. V usage is TRBV2 and J usage is TRBJ2-7; tentatively, D is TRBD1 or TRBD2 (6 bases each). Germline values: CDR1 SNHLY, CDR2 FYNNEI. Trimming pared 6 bases from V and 10 bases from J, leaving 19 bases between. The CDR3 consists of 13 residues.

This clonotype is termed medium-sized. The chain joins TRBV21-1 to TRBJ1-1; the table calls TRBD1, which could not be checked here. TRBV21-1 is shown as a pseudogene. This CDR3 comprises 16 residues. CDR3 DNA: TGTGCCAGCAGCAAACTCCCGGGACAGGGAAACACTGAAGCTTTCTTT. Translating gives CASSKLPGQGNTEAFF.

This clonotype was detected many times. V is TRBV7-9 and J is TRBJ1-6; TRBD1 aligns across 7 bases. CDR1 SEHNR and CDR2 FQNEAQ come from the germline V gene (reference sequence). V lost 5 bases and J lost 5; bases outside the gene matches: 15. The CDR3 consists of 18 residues. The CDR3, as DNA: TGTGCCAGCAGCAGTCCGGGACAGCGAACCAGGGATAATTCACCCCTCCACTTT. This translates into CASSSPGQRTRDNSPLHF.

A single count supports this clonotype. The V call is TRBV7-2, the J call TRBJ2-1; D not resolved. The germline CDR1 and CDR2 sequences are SGHTA and FQGNSA. The V and J ends lost 2 bases and 15 bases respectively, with 11 bases between them. This CDR3 is 11 amino acids long. The CDR3 here is CASSLTPRMFF. In DNA form, the CDR3 reads TGTGCCAGCAGCTTAACCCCTAGGATGTTCTTC.

This clonotype was recorded at least ten times. The rearrangement uses TRBV7-9 and TRBJ1-3; unclear D gene. Germline CDR1 SEHNR, CDR2 FQNEAQ (reference sequence). Trimming removed 5 bases at V and 0 bases at J, with 8 bases between. The CDR3 sequence is 14 residues long. The CDR3 sequence is CASSPTRSGNTIYF. Written as DNA, the CDR3 is TGTGCCAGCAGCCCCACGCGCTCTGGAAACACCATATATTTT.

By share, this clonotype counts as medium-sized (0.01 to 0.1%). The chain is built from TRBV2 and TRBJ2-7, with TRBD1 matching 7 bases. Looked up from germline, CDR1 is SNHLY and CDR2 is FYNNEI. V lost 7 bases to trimming and J lost 2 bases; unmatched junction nucleotides: 8. CDR3 length: 14 amino acids. Here the CDR3 DNA reads TGTGCCAGCAAGCCGGACAGGAGTACCTACGAGCAGTACTTC. Encoded protein: CASKPDRSTYEQYF.

The chain couples TRBV5-1 to TRBJ2-3, with 7 bases that match TRBD1. Germline V gives CDR1 SGHRS, CDR2 YFSETQ. The CDR3 sequence is 16 residues long. The junction had 13 bases not matched to a gene; V was cut back by 6 bases and J by 3 bases. The CDR3 protein is CASNNWPGQITDTQYF. CDR3 coding DNA: TGCGCCAGCAATAACTGGCCGGGACAGATTACAGATACGCAGTATTTT.

This clonotype has a count of ten or more. The chain is built from TRBV7-2 and TRBJ1-5; D remains ambiguous. Germline values: CDR1 SGHTA, CDR2 FQGNSA. This CDR3 contains 15 residues. Trimming stripped 3 bases from V and 2 bases from J, with 11 bases between. The CDR3 is CASSLYPGGNQPQHF. Here the CDR3 DNA reads TGTGCCAGCAGCTTGTACCCTGGGGGCAATCAGCCCCAGCATTTT.

The table lists this clonotype with many counts. V gene TRBV5-1 combines with J gene TRBJ1-4; no definite D call. Germline values: CDR1 SGHRS, CDR2 YFSETQ. Trimming removed 0 bases from V and 10 bases from J, with 13 bases in between. The CDR3 contains 14 residues. CDR3 DNA sequence: TGCGCCAGCAGCTTGGAGGGCCCGGGCAGAAAACTGTTTTTT. Translating it yields CASSLEGPGRKLFF.

This clonotype was counted at least ten times. The V gene is TRBV7-9, the J gene TRBJ1-1; tentative D call: TRBD1 (5 bases). The CDR3 sequence is 15 residues long. Per the germline V gene, CDR1 is SEHNR and CDR2 is FQNEAQ (reference sequence). V was shortened by 7 bases and J by 6 bases, with 21 bases between the two germline ends. CDR3: CASTISVGVRSEAFF. As DNA, the CDR3 is TGTGCCAGCACCATTTCGGTGGGGGTAAGGTCTGAAGCTTTCTTT.

This clonotype was picked up many times. This chain links TRBV6-5 with TRBJ1-2; no clear D gene. The length of the CDR3 is 11 residues. Trimming left V 4 bases short and J 7 bases short, with 7 bases between. CDR1 is MNHEY and CDR2 is SVGAGI in the germline V gene. CDR3 in amino acids: CASSWTGGYTF. CDR3 DNA sequence: TGTGCCAGCAGTTGGACTGGTGGCTACACCTTC.

This clonotype is labeled medium-sized. This chain connects TRBV7-9 to TRBJ1-5, with 7 bases matching TRBD1. The ends lost 4 bases at V and 0 bases at J; junction bases unmatched: 3. The CDR3 spans 15 residues. Germline V CDR1 and CDR2: SEHNR, FQNEAQ (reference sequence). The chain's CDR3 is CASSSGQSSNQPQHF. In DNA form, the CDR3 reads TGTGCCAGCAGCTCGGGACAGAGTAGCAATCAGCCCCAGCATTTT.

There are many counts of this clonotype. The V and J genes are TRBV2 and TRBJ1-6, with 11 positions matching TRBD1. V dropped 5 bases and J dropped 5; count of bases not matched to a gene: 2. Germline V lookup: CDR1 SNHLY, CDR2 FYNNEI. This CDR3 is built from 15 residues. CDR3 DNA sequence: TGTGCCAGCAGTTGGGACAGGGGGGATAATTCACCCCTCCACTTT. Translating it yields CASSWDRGDNSPLHF.

This clonotype was recorded a few times. The V call is TRBV5-6, the J call TRBJ2-3, with unresolved D. Per germline, CDR1 SGHDT and CDR2 YYEEEE. The ends were cut back, 8 bases at V and 3 bases at J, with 13 bases in the middle. This CDR3 contains 13 residues. The CDR3 nucleotides read TGTGCCAGGGGCCCCTCGTCGACAGATACGCAGTATTTT. Amino acids: CARGPSSTDTQYF. The full variable domain, completed using reference TRBV5-6 and TRBJ2-3, is DAGVTQSPTHLIKTRGQQVTLRCSPKSGHDTVSWYQQALGQGPQFIFQYYEEEERQRGNFPDRFSGHQFPNYSSELNVNALLLGDSALYLCARGPSSTDTQYFGPGTRLTVL.